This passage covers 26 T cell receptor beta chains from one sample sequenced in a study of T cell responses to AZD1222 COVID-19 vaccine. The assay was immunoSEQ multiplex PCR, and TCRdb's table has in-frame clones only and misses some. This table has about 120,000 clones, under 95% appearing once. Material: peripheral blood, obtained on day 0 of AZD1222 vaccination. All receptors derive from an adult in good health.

The CDR3 loop is CASSPEPKGQPQHF. The DNA of the CDR3 is TGTGCCAGCAGCCCGGAGCCAAAAGGTCAGCCCCAGCATTTT. The V call is TRBV9, the J call TRBJ1-5; no clear D. The CDR3 consists of 14 residues. V dropped 4 bases and J dropped 6 bases, with 14 bases sitting between them. Germline V gene sequence: CDR1 SGDLS, CDR2 YYNGEE.

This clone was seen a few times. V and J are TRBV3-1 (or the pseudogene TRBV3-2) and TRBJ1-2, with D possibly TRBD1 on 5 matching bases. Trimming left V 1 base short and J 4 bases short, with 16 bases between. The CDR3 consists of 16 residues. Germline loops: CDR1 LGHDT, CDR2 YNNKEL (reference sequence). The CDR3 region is CASSQGGREKSYGYTF. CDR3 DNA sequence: TGTGCCAGCAGCCAAGGGGGCAGGGAAAAGAGCTATGGCTACACCTTC.

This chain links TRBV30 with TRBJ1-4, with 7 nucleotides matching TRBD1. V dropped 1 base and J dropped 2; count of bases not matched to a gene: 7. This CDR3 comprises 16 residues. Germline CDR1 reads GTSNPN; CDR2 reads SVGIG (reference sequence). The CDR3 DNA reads TGTGCCTGGAGTGCCGACAGGGTAGTTACTAATGAAAAACTGTTTTTT. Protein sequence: CAWSADRVVTNEKLFF.

This CDR3 is CASSLVNRGNTQYF. CDR3 bases: TGCGCCAGCAGCTTGGTTAACAGGGGAAATACGCAGTATTTT. J is TRBJ2-3 and V is TRBV5-1, with 7 bases matching TRBD1. The ends lost 0 bases at V and 7 bases at J; junction bases unmatched: 5. This CDR3 contains 14 residues. Looked up from germline, CDR1 is SGHRS and CDR2 is YFSETQ.

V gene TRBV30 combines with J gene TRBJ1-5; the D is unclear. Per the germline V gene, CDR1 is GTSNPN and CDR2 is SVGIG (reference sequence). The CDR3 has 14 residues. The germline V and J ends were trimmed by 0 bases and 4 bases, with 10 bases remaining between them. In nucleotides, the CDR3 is TGTGCCTGGAGTGTTGATAGAACAAATCAGCCCCAGCATTTT. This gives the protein CAWSVDRTNQPQHF.

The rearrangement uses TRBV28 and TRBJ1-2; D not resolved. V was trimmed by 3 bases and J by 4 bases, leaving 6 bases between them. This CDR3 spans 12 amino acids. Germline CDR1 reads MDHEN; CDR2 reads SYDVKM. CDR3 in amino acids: CASSLVSYGYTF. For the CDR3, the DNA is TGTGCCAGCAGTTTGGTTAGCTATGGCTACACCTTC.

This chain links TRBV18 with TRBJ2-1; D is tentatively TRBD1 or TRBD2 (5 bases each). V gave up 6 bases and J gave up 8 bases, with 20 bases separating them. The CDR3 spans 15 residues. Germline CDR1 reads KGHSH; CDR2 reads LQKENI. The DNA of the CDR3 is TGTGCCAGCTCCGGGACGGCCGCCGTGTTGGATGAGCAGTTCTTC. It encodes CASSGTAAVLDEQFF.

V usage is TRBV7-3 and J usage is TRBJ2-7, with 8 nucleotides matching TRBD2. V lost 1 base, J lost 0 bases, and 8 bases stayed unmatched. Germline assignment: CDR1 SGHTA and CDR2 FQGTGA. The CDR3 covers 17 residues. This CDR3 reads CASSLIPLAGVSYEQYF. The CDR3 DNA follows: TGTGCCAGCAGCTTAATTCCTCTAGCGGGTGTCTCCTACGAGCAGTACTTC.

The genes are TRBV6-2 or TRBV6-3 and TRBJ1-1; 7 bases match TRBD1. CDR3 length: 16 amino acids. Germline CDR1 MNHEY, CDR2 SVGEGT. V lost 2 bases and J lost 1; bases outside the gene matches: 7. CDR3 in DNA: TGTGCCAGCAGTTACCGACAGGGAGAGTGGAACACTGAAGCTTTCTTT. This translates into CASSYRQGEWNTEAFF.

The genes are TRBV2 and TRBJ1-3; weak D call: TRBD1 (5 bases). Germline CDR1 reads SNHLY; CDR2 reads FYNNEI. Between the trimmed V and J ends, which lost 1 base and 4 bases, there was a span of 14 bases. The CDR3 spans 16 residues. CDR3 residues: CASSEVSGPAGNTIYF. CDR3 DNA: TGTGCCAGCAGTGAAGTGTCGGGACCTGCCGGAAACACCATATATTTT.

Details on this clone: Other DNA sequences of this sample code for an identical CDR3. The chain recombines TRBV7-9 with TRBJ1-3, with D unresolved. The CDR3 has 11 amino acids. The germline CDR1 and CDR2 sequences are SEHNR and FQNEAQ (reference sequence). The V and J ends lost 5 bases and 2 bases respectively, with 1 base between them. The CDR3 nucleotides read TGTGCCAGCAGCCCTGGAAACACCATATATTTT. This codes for CASSPGNTIYF.

In DNA form, the CDR3 reads TGCGCCAGCAGCTTGGGGGCGGGAGTCCACACCGGGGAGCTGTTTTTT. Protein sequence: CASSLGAGVHTGELFF. The chain uses TRBV5-1 and TRBJ2-2; 7 nucleotides match TRBD2. The CDR3 runs to 16 residues. J gave up 3 bases and V 0 bases, and 5 bases lay outside the gene matches. CDR1 is SGHRS, CDR2 YFSETQ, per germline.

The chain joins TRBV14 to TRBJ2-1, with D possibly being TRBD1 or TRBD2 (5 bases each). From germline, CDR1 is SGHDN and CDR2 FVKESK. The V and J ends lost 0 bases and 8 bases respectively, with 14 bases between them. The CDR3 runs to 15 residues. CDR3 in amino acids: CASSQDIQGAYEQFF. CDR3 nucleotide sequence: TGTGCCAGCAGCCAAGATATCCAGGGAGCGTATGAGCAGTTCTTC.

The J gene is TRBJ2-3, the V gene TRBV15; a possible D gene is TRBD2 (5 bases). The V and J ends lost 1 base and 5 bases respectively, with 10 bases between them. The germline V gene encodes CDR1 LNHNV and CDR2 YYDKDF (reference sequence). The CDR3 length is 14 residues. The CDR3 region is CATSRASGKDTQYF. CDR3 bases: TGTGCCACCAGCAGAGCATCGGGAAAAGATACGCAGTATTTT.

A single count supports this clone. The CDR3: CASSTLKPGQGLGVYEQYF. The CDR3 region has the DNA TGTGCCAGTAGTACCCTTAAACCGGGACAGGGGCTGGGTGTCTACGAGCAGTACTTC. The chain couples TRBV19 to TRBJ2-7; 10 bases map to TRBD1. Trimming took 4 bases from V and 3 from J; bases not matched to a gene: 18. The CDR3 totals 19 residues. Germline lookup yields CDR1 LNHDA and CDR2 SQIVND (reference sequence).

CDR3 DNA sequence: TGTGCCAGCGGGGAGACAGGGCGGGGGCCCCAGCATTTT. It is translated as CASGETGRGPQHF. The rearrangement uses TRBV6-5 and TRBJ1-5; 7 bases agree with TRBD1. From germline, CDR1 is MNHEY and CDR2 SVGAGI. The CDR3 consists of 13 residues. Trimming at V came to 8 bases and at J to 9 bases, leaving 10 bases not matched to a gene.

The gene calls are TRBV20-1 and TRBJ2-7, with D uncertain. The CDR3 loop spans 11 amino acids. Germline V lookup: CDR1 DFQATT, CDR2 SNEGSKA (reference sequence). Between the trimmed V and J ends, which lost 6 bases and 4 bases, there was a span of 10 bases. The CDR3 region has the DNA TGCAGTGCCCCGATCAAGTACGAGCAGTACTTC. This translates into CSAPIKYEQYF.

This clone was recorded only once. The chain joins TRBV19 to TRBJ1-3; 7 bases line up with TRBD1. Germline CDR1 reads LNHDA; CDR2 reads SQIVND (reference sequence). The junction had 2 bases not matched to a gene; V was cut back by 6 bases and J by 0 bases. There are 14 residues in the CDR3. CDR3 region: CASRGTASGNTIYF. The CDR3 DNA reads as TGTGCCAGTAGGGGGACAGCCTCTGGAAACACCATATATTTT.

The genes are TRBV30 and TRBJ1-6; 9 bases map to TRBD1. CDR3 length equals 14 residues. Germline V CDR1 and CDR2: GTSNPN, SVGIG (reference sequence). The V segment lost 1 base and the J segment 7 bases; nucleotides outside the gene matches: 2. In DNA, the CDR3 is TGTGCCTGGAGTGAGGGACAGGGAAATTCACCCCTCCACTTT. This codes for CAWSEGQGNSPLHF.

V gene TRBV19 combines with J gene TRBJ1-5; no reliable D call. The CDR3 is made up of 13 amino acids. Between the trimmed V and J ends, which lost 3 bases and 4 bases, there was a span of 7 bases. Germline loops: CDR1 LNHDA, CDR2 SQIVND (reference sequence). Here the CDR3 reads CASSIGRNQPQHF. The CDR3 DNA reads TGTGCCAGTAGTATCGGGAGGAATCAGCCCCAGCATTTT.

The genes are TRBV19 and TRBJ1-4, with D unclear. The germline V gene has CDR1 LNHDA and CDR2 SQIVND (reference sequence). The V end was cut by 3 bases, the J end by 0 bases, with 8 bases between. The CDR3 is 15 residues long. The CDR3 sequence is CASSISGATNEKLFF. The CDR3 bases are TGTGCCAGTAGTATCTCAGGAGCAACTAATGAAAAACTGTTTTTT.

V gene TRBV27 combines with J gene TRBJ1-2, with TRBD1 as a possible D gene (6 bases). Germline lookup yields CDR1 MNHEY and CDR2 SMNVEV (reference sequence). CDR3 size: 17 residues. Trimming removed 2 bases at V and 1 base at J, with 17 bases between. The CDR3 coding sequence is TGTGCCAGCAGTTTACGGGGGACAATCAATTTTAACTATGGCTACACCTTC. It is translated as CASSLRGTINFNYGYTF.

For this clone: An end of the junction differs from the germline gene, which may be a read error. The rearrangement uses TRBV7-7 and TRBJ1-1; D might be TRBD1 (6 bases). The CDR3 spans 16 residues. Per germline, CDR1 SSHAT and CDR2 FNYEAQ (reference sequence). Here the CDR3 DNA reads TGTGCTAGCAGCTCGGCCACAGGGTCCCCGCTACCTGAAGCTTTCTTT. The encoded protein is CASSSATGSPLPEAFF.

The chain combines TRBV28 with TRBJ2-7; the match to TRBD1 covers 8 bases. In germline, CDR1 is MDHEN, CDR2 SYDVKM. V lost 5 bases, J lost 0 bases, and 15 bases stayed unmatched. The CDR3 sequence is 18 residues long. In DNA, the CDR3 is TGTGCCAGCAGTGGCTCGGACAGGGAGCTCTATTACTCCTACGAGCAGTACTTC. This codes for CASSGSDRELYYSYEQYF.

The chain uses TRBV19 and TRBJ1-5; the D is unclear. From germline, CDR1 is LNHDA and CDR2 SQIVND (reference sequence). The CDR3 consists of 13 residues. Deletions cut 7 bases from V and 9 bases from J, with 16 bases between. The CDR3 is CASTTPGVGPQHF. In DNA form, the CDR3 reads TGTGCCAGTACCACGCCCGGGGTCGGGCCCCAGCATTTT.

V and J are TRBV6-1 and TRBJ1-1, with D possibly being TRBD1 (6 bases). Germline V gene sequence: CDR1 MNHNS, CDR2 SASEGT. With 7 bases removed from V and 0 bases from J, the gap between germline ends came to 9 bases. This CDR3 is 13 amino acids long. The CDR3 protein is CASKGQLNTEAFF. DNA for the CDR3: TGTGCCAGCAAAGGACAGCTGAACACTGAAGCTTTCTTT.